This entry concerns a single TCR beta chain. What it binds is unknown. Primers for the PCR totalled 60 Vbeta and 13 Jbeta. Sequenced by immunoSEQ multiplex PCR; TCRdb stores in-frame clones only, minus some. The sample contains a few hundred thousand clones, roughly four fifths of which appear only once. The sample belongs to a study of cytomegalovirus exposure and HLA in healthy donors. Overall study results and limits: The study labeled roughly 160 TCR beta chains cytomegalovirus-associated. Generally TCR sequences proved uncommon, though certain public TCRs appeared in numerous donors.

Sequenced sample: PBMCs. This TCR derives from a woman between 55 and 75 years old in good health and CMV-seropositive.

CDR3 amino acids: CASRAGGPTDTQYF. The CDR3 nucleotides are TGTGCCAGTCGAGCGGGAGGGCCCACAGATACGCAGTATTTT. V gene TRBV2 combines with J gene TRBJ2-3; 10 bases match TRBD2. J was trimmed by 2 bases and V by 9 bases; bases with no gene match: 5. Germline values: CDR1 SNHLY, CDR2 FYNNEI. This CDR3 spans 14 amino acids.